This T cell receptor (beta chain) was captured by sequencing in a study of cytomegalovirus exposure and HLA in healthy donors. Study-wide results and caveats: Apart from CMV serostatus, no immune exposure information was available.

With 2 bases clipped from V and 8 bases from J, the junction kept 7 bases outside the gene matches. Germline loops: CDR1 MNHEY, CDR2 SMNVEV (reference sequence). The CDR3 length is 14 residues. With 60 Vbeta and 13 Jbeta primers, the PCR was carried out. TCRdb's table, derived via immunoSEQ multiplex PCR, lists solely in-frame clones and lacks some. The sample carries approximately 190,000 clones, approximately 86% recorded once. A note on this clone: Antigen specificity is unknown.

The rearrangement uses TRBV27 and TRBJ1-2, with 8 bases fitting TRBD1. The source is a boy between 2 and 10 years old in good health and CMV-seronegative. Sequencing used PBMCs. For the CDR3, the DNA is TGTGCCAGCAGTTTACAGGGGGCTAGTAGAGGCTACACCTTC. Translating gives CASSLQGASRGYTF.